The 3 T cell receptor beta chains in this list originate from one sample, sequenced in a study of T-cell memory formation after mild COVID-19. MiXCR, applied by TCRdb to the 5' RACE reads, yields one record per CDR3 protein. The table shows 400,000 or so distinct CDR3 sequences, with around 21% occurring only once. Sequencing was done on a sample of PBMCs or a T cell subset sorted from them (not recorded which). All receptors come from an adult woman who had mild COVID-19 (a few samples of this study predate the infection). Cell type and time point are not known.

The V and J genes are TRBV10-3 and TRBJ2-3, with 14 bases fitting TRBD2. The ends lost 3 bases at V and 0 bases at J; junction bases unmatched: 5. The CDR3 is 18 residues long. Germline CDR1 is ENHRY and CDR2 is SYGVKD. The CDR3 DNA reads TGTGCCATCAGTGATCCGGGACTAGCGGGAGTTAGCACAGATACGCAGTATTTT. As protein: CAISDPGLAGVSTDTQYF.

This clonotype occurred a few times. V usage is TRBV4-1 and J usage is TRBJ2-1; D call uncertain. The germline V and J ends were trimmed by 0 bases and 1 base, with 7 bases remaining between them. The CDR3 runs 15 residues. The V gene's germline CDR1 is MGHRA and CDR2 YSYEKL. The CDR3 loop is CASSQDLESYNEQFF. DNA for the CDR3: TGCGCCAGCAGCCAAGATCTAGAATCCTACAATGAGCAGTTCTTC.

There are a few counts of this clonotype. The chain joins TRBV5-4 to TRBJ2-5, with D possibly matching TRBD2 (6 bases). CDR1 is SGHNT and CDR2 is YYREEE in the germline V gene (reference sequence). The germline V and J ends were trimmed by 3 bases and 4 bases, with 16 bases remaining between them. There are 15 residues in the CDR3. The CDR3: CASSSAGTGRETQYF. The CDR3 bases are TGTGCCAGCAGCTCCGCCGGGACTGGAAGAGAGACCCAGTACTTC. Full variable domain (remainder filled in from reference TRBV5-4 and TRBJ2-5): ETGVTQSPTHLIKTRGQQVTLRCSSQSGHNTVSWYQQALGQGPQFIFQYYREEENGRGNFPPRFSGLQFPNYSSELNVNALELDDSALYLCASSSAGTGRETQYFGPGTRLLVL.